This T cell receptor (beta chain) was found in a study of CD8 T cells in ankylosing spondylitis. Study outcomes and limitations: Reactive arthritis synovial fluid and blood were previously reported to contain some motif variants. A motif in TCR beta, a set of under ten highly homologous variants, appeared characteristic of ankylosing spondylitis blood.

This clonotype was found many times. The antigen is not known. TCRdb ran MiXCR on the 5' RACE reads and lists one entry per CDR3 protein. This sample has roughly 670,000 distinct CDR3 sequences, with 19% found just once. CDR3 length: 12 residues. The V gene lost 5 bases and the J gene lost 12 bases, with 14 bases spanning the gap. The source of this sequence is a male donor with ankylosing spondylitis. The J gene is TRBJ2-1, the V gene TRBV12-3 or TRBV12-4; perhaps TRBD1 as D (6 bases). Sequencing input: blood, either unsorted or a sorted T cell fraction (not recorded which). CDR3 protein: CASSPTGTGQFF. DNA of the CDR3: TGTGCCAGCAGTCCCACAGGGACGGGGCAGTTCTTC.